This TCR beta chain was obtained from a study of blood T cell repertoires in COVID-19. This CDR3 contains 19 residues. Trimming cost V 1 base and J 4 bases, with 20 bases left between them. The germline V gene encodes CDR1 LNHDA and CDR2 SQIVND (reference sequence). Using immunoSEQ multiplex PCR, the repertoire was profiled, and TCRdb retains in-frame clones only, with some absent. The table records just under 85,000 clones, around 80% of them present only once. The chain carries TRBV19 and TRBJ2-6, with D tentatively TRBD1 (6 bases). The specimen was peripheral blood. The receptor was isolated from an elderly woman with acute or convalescent COVID-19. CDR3 protein: CASSIGGGKLLLGANVLTF. CDR3 sequence (DNA): TGTGCCAGTAGTATAGGAGGGGGAAAGCTACTCTTGGGGGCCAACGTCCTGACTTTC.